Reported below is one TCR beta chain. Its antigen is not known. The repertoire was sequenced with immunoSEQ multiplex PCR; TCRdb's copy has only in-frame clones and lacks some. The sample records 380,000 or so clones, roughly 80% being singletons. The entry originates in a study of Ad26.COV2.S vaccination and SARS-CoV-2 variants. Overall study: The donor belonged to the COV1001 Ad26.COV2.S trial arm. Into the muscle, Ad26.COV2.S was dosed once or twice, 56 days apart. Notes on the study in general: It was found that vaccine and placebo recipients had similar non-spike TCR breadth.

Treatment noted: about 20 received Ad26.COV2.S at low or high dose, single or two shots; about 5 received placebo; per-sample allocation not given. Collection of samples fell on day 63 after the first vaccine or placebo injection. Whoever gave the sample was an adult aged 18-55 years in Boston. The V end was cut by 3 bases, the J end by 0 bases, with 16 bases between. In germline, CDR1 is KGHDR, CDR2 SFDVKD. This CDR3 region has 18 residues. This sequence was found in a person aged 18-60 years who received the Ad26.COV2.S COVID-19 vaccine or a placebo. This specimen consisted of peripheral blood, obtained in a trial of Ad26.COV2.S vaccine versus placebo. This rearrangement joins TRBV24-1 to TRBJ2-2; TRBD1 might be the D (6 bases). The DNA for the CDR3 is TGTGCCACCAGTGATCCCGAGGGACACCTCGCGAACACCGGGGAGCTGTTTTTT. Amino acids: CATSDPEGHLANTGELFF.